This note documents a single T cell receptor beta chain sequence. Its antigen remains unknown. Trimming cost V 2 bases and J 7 bases, with 10 bases left between them. The germline V gene has CDR1 SGHDT and CDR2 YYEEEE. The length of the CDR3 is 13 residues. The authors extracted RNA and reverse transcribed it into cDNA as the sequencing template. Profiled with immunoSEQ multiplex PCR; TCRdb holds only in-frame clones, not every one. Among about 150,000 clones listed, 50% to 65% were seen once. Samples from alopecia areata patients were lesional scalp punch biopsies and peripheral blood. This specimen belongs to a study of CD8+ T cells in alopecia areata. Whole-study findings and limits: Shared TCR sequences were less clear between patients than in mice, possibly partly from HLA diversity. Lesional scalp displayed greater clonality than normal scalp, most notably in alopecia totalis/universalis.

The source of this sequence is a human donor with alopecia areata. Sequencing was performed on CD8+ T cells sorted from blood, taken at week 0. The genes are TRBV5-6 and TRBJ2-1, with D unresolved. This chain's CDR3 is CASSFPLPNEQFF. CDR3 sequence (DNA): TGTGCCAGCAGCTTCCCTCTCCCGAATGAGCAGTTCTTC.